A single sample gave rise to the 21 T cell receptor beta chains below, sequenced in a study of post-analysis software for immune sequencing data. Study findings and constraints: The study found TRBV5-6, TRBV5-1 and TRBV20-1 among a few TRBV segments more frequent in patients than controls.

These receptors have no identified antigens. Libraries were made from TCR beta cDNA, and they carried unique molecular identifiers. TCRdb reprocessed the PCR reads via MiXCR and lists one record per CDR3 protein. The data contain 750,000 to 900,000 distinct CDR3 sequences, 40% to 55% of them singletons. Sequenced sample: blood. The source of these receptors is a girl between 5 and 17 years old with multiple sclerosis.

V gene TRBV20-1 combines with J gene TRBJ2-5, with TRBD2 identical over 8 bases. The germline gives CDR1 DFQATT, CDR2 SNEGSKA (reference sequence). V was pared by 5 bases and J by 11 bases, with 22 bases of the junction left unmatched. The CDR3 runs 16 residues. The CDR3 DNA is TGCAGTGCTCCCCCGGGGGGGGGAGGCTCTGACAATGAGCAGTACTTC. Amino acids: CSAPPGGGGSDNEQYF.

The chain's CDR3 is CASSPRGELQETQYF. The DNA of the CDR3 is TGTGCCAGCAGCCCCCGGGGCGAGCTACAAGAGACCCAGTACTTC. The gene calls are TRBV7-3 and TRBJ2-5; D may match TRBD1 or TRBD2 (5 bases each). In germline, CDR1 is SGHTA, CDR2 FQGTGA. This CDR3 is 15 amino acids long. The V end was cut by 5 bases, the J end by 2 bases, with 15 bases between.

The chain links TRBV5-1 to TRBJ2-6; maybe TRBD1 (6 bases). This CDR3 is built from 16 residues. V was clipped by 7 bases and J by 1 base, with 15 bases between them. The germline CDR1 and CDR2 sequences are SGHRS and YFSETQ. The CDR3 here is CASRPLQGSGANVLTF. The DNA of the CDR3 is TGCGCCAGCCGACCCTTACAGGGATCTGGGGCCAACGTCCTGACTTTC.

This clonotype has a handful of counts. This CDR3 is CASSLGGTERYTF. The CDR3 bases are TGCGCCAGCAGCTTGGGAGGTACAGAGCGCTACACCTTC. The V gene is TRBV5-1, the J gene TRBJ1-2; D uncertain. Between the trimmed V and J ends, which lost 0 bases and 9 bases, there was a span of 12 bases. CDR3 length equals 13 residues. Germline CDR1 SGHRS, CDR2 YFSETQ.

The chain employs TRBV7-9 and TRBJ2-5; 9 bases map to TRBD1. Gene TRBJ2-7 matches the end of the DNA better, so the J call may be wrong. This CDR3 is built from 16 residues. The germline gives CDR1 SEHNR, CDR2 FQNEAQ (reference sequence). The CDR3 loop reads CASSLVTGTGNYEQYF. In nucleotides, the CDR3 is TGTGCCAGCAGCTTAGTCACCGGGACAGGGAACTACGAGCAGTACTTC.

This clonotype was detected many times. This sequence joins TRBV7-2 and TRBJ2-6; D is ambiguous. V was shortened by 2 bases and J by 0 bases, with 5 bases between the two germline ends. The CDR3 loop spans 15 amino acids. Per germline, CDR1 SGHTA and CDR2 FQGNSA. The CDR3 sequence is CASSLISSGANVLTF. The CDR3 nucleotides are TGTGCCAGCAGCTTAATCAGCTCTGGGGCCAACGTCCTGACTTTC.

This rearrangement joins TRBV30 to TRBJ1-2; possible D gene TRBD1, 6 bases. Trimming removed 8 bases at V and 4 bases at J, with 17 bases between. The CDR3 consists of 13 residues. Germline-derived CDR1 and CDR2 are GTSNPN and SVGIG (reference sequence). In DNA form, the CDR3 reads TGTGCCGAGGAGCGGGACACGATCTATGGCTACACCTTC. The encoded protein is CAEERDTIYGYTF. Supplemented by reference TRBV30 and TRBJ1-2, the full variable domain reads SQTIHQWPATLVQPVGSPLSLECTVEGTSNPNLYWYRQAAGRGLQLLFYSVGIGQISSEVPQNLSASRPQDRQFILSSKKLLLSDSGFYLCAEERDTIYGYTFGSGTRLTVV.

The gene calls are TRBV12-3 or TRBV12-4 and TRBJ2-3; D possibly matches TRBD1 or TRBD2 (5 bases each). V lost 1 base and J lost 5, with 10 bases in between. This CDR3 contains 14 residues. CDR3 in DNA: TGTGCCAGCAGTTTAGGAGGGGAGAAAGATACGCAGTATTTT. It translates to CASSLGGEKDTQYF.

The chain is built from TRBV7-9 and TRBJ2-3; possible D gene TRBD2, 6 bases. V lost 1 base and J 5 bases, leaving 13 bases between the germline ends. The CDR3 is 15 amino acids. Germline V gene lookup returns CDR1 SEHNR and CDR2 FQNEAQ (reference sequence). The chain's CDR3 is CASSLGAVGGDTQYF. CDR3 nucleotides: TGTGCCAGCAGCTTAGGAGCGGTGGGGGGAGATACGCAGTATTTT.

This clonotype has only a few counts. V usage is TRBV20-1 and J usage is TRBJ1-1; D call uncertain. V lost 0 bases to trimming and J lost 1 base, with 6 bases between them. Germline CDR1 is DFQATT and CDR2 is SNEGSKA (reference sequence). CDR3 length equals 13 residues. Here the CDR3 reads CSARDLGNTEAFF. DNA of the CDR3: TGCAGTGCTAGAGATTTAGGGAACACTGAAGCTTTCTTT.

The chain recombines TRBV7-2 with TRBJ1-2; D unresolved. Germline CDR1 is SGHTA and CDR2 is FQGNSA. The CDR3 runs to 13 residues. V was cut by 5 bases and J by 5 bases, with 12 bases left in between. As DNA, the CDR3 is TGTGCCAGCAGCCCCTCGCAGGATTATGGCTACACCTTC. Its protein product is CASSPSQDYGYTF.

This clonotype was seen just once. This sequence joins TRBV7-9 and TRBJ2-7; 7 bases map to TRBD2. The CDR3 is 15 amino acids. Germline V gives CDR1 SEHNR, CDR2 FQNEAQ (reference sequence). The V and J ends lost 5 bases and 0 bases, in that order; junction bases with no gene match: 7. DNA for the CDR3: TGTGCCAGCAGCGGGGGAGGGTCTCACTCCTACGAGCAGTACTTC. It is translated as CASSGGGSHSYEQYF.

This chain connects TRBV28 to TRBJ1-5; D may be TRBD1 (5 bases). V lost 7 bases and J 0 bases, leaving 16 bases between the germline ends. The CDR3 is 16 amino acids. Germline-derived CDR1 and CDR2 are MDHEN and SYDVKM. The CDR3 sequence: CASMTGVGHSNQPQHF. The CDR3 DNA sequence: TGTGCCAGCATGACGGGCGTCGGACATAGCAATCAGCCCCAGCATTTT.

The rearrangement links TRBV6-2 or TRBV6-3 to TRBJ2-1; TRBD2 agrees at 10 bases. The length of the CDR3 is 15 residues. Germline V CDR1 and CDR2: MNHEY, SVGEGT. Unmatched junction bases numbered 5, after V lost 5 bases and J lost 4 bases. CDR3 nucleotides: TGTGCCAGCAGTCTAGCGGGAGAGTATTACAATGAGCAGTTCTTC. Its protein is CASSLAGEYYNEQFF.

This clonotype has only a few counts. The CDR3 spells CASTLQGSDTEAFF. The CDR3 DNA follows: TGTGCCAGCACCCTTCAGGGGTCGGACACTGAAGCTTTCTTT. The chain has TRBV7-2 and TRBJ1-1; TRBD1 might be the D (6 bases). CDR3 length: 14 residues. Germline assignment: CDR1 SGHTA and CDR2 FQGNSA. Trimming took off 7 bases at V and 3 bases at J, with 15 bases between the two ends. The full variable domain, with the rest looked up from reference TRBV7-2 and TRBJ1-1, is GAGVSQSPSNKVTEKGKDVELRCDPISGHTALYWYRQSLGQGLEFLIYFQGNSAPDKSGLPSDRFSAERTGGSVSTLTIQRTQQEDSAVYLCASTLQGSDTEAFFGQGTRLTVV.

This clonotype was picked up a small number of times. The chain employs TRBV20-1 and TRBJ2-5, with a tentative D call TRBD1 (6 bases). This CDR3 contains 17 residues. Trimming shortened V by 5 bases and J by 5 bases, and 27 bases separated the two germline ends. Germline CDR1 is DFQATT and CDR2 is SNEGSKA (reference sequence). The CDR3 bases are TGCAGTGCTGTTCCGAGCCCCCTGGACAGAGCGGAGGAGACCCAGTACTTC. Encoded protein: CSAVPSPLDRAEETQYF.

This chain connects TRBV12-3 or TRBV12-4 to TRBJ2-1, with a weak D call TRBD1 (5 bases). The V gene lost 8 bases and the J gene lost 14 bases, with 16 bases spanning the gap. The CDR3 is made up of 11 amino acids. The CDR3 region has the DNA TGTGCCAGCGCCTCAGGGCTTGGGGAGTTCTTC. Its translation is CASASGLGEFF.

This clonotype was recorded a few times. The chain is built from TRBV10-3 and TRBJ2-3, with 9 nucleotides matching TRBD1. J gave up 5 bases and V 7 bases, and 10 bases lay outside the gene matches. In germline, CDR1 is ENHRY, CDR2 SYGVKD. CDR3 length: 15 amino acids. CDR3 region: CAIKPQQGAQDTQYF. In DNA, the CDR3 is TGTGCCATCAAGCCCCAACAGGGGGCCCAAGATACGCAGTATTTT.

This clonotype was counted a few times. V usage is TRBV7-9 and J usage is TRBJ1-6, with 10 positions matching TRBD1. CDR3 length: 15 residues. V gave up 5 bases and J gave up 9 bases; unmatched junction bases: 7. The germline gives CDR1 SEHNR, CDR2 FQNEAQ (reference sequence). This CDR3 is CASSESRTGGSPLHF. In DNA form, the CDR3 reads TGTGCCAGCAGCGAGTCCCGGACAGGGGGTTCACCCCTCCACTTT.

This clonotype was observed a handful of times. V and J are TRBV9 and TRBJ2-4, with TRBD1 matching 7 bases. Germline CDR1 and CDR2: SGDLS and YYNGEE. With V trimmed by 0 bases and J by 13 bases, 10 bases remained unmatched. This CDR3 has 14 residues. CDR3 sequence (DNA): TGTGCCAGCAGCGTAGAGGGACAGTATTCGGAGCAGTACTTC. It yields the protein CASSVEGQYSEQYF.

Turning to this clonotype: An end of the junction does not agree with germline; a read error may underlie this. This chain connects TRBV12-3 or TRBV12-4 to TRBJ1-2; 9 positions agree with TRBD1. This CDR3 has 17 amino acids. CDR3 region: CASSSPGQGPFNYGCTF. DNA of the CDR3: TGTGCCAGCAGTTCACCGGGACAGGGCCCCTTTAACTATGGCTGCACCTTC.